The subject of this entry is one T cell receptor beta chain. Its antigen specificity is not known. There are no base qualities to consult, and no much larger clone falls within one base. This entry belongs to a study of OX40 agonist ivuxolimab in advanced cancers. Regarding the study in general: Ivuxolimab was a fully human IgG2 agonistic monoclonal antibody targeting the costimulatory receptor OX40 (CD134). Intravenous ivuxolimab was administered to patients every 2 weeks at six dose levels: 0.01, 0.1, 0.3, 1.5, 3 and 10 mg/kg. Of the 50 to 55 dose-escalation patients, hepatocellular carcinoma was present in about 20, melanoma in some 15, renal cell carcinoma in 9 and head and neck cancer in 9. The dose-escalation cohort was over 70% male with a mean age of approximately 60 years, ranging from roughly 23 to 80. Patients were allowed to have had prior anti-PD-1, anti-PD-L1 or anti-CTLA-4 therapy, and approximately 40% of the dose-escalation patients had previously received checkpoint inhibitors. Three dose-escalation patients achieved partial responses, one with hepatocellular carcinoma and two with cutaneous melanoma. The point of sequencing TCRbeta in the periphery was to test whether ivuxolimab changed TCR sequence diversity and drove clonal T-cell expansion. The paper describes the monotherapy dose-escalation part (N ≈ 51 patients) of the phase I trial of ivuxolimab.

The junction shows trimming of 7 bases on V and 0 bases on J, plus 21 bases between the germline ends. The CDR3 goes from the cysteine to the phenylalanine over 17 residues. This entry keeps only the CDR3 DNA: 51 bases, framed from base 1. The germline V gene (reference sequence) supplies CDR1 LNHDA and CDR2 SQIVND. Findings and caveats that apply to the study as a whole: The antigen specificity of the peripheral T cells that underwent clonal expansion was not determined. Low levels of normalized T-cell clonal expansion were also seen in some patients who did not respond. At doses of 0.1 to 3.0 mg/kg, clonal expansion of both CD4+ and CD8+ blood T cells was observed from baseline to week 6. After ivuxolimab, CD8+ T cells had more expanded clones than CD4+ T cells on average. In partial responders in the 0.1-3.0 mg/kg groups, normalized peripheral clonal expansion was found to be among the lowest, especially among CD8+ T cells.

For sequencing of the TCRbeta CDR3 region, genomic DNA was extracted from the sorted cells. TCRbeta CDR3 regions were sequenced using the immunoSEQ Assay. The immuneACCESS repertoire file appears here via TCRdb, limited to in-frame rearrangements. These files lack a portion of the clones; in checked studies, under half of the deficit traces to unresolved V genes, and the cause of the others is not known. In all, the sample holds tens of thousands of clones, and 65% to 80% of those were seen once. Approximately 6% of the sample lies in the top ten. Patients with a history of autoimmune disease or receiving systemic immunosuppression were excluded from the trial. Peripheral blood for TCR sequencing was collected from all dose cohorts at baseline, on cycle 4 day 1, and on cycle 7 day 1. The samples were drawn from a first-in-human, open-label, multicenter phase I dose-escalation trial of ivuxolimab. Adults with locally advanced or metastatic head and neck squamous cell, hepatocellular, melanoma or renal cell carcinoma were enrolled in the trial. Before TCR sequencing, CD4+ T cells and CD8+ T cells from peripheral blood were sorted into separate populations.

Here the sequenced sample was CD4+ or CD8+ T cells sorted from blood, taken in a trial of the OX40 agonist ivuxolimab. The chain joins TRBV19 to TRBJ1-1; no D gene call is confident. This receptor was taken from an adult with an advanced solid tumor such as melanoma, head and neck, liver or kidney cancer. The CDR3 here reads CASIPPPDLGVNTEAFF. DNA sequence: TGTGCCAGTATCCCACCCCCGGATTTAGGAGTGAACACTGAAGCTTTCTTT.